A single sample is the source of the 32 T cell receptor beta chains below, sequenced in a study of OX40 agonist ivuxolimab in advanced cancers. The data were produced by immunoSEQ multiplex PCR, yet TCRdb's version contains in-frame clones alone and is incomplete. The repertoire includes about 45,000 clones, roughly 93% of them detected once, and around 19% sits in the top ten. The source material was CD4+ or CD8+ T cells sorted from blood, sampled in a trial of the OX40 agonist ivuxolimab. The source of these receptors is an adult with an advanced solid tumor such as melanoma, head and neck, liver or kidney cancer.

This clone was seen only once. The chain joins TRBV19 to TRBJ2-7, with D possibly matching TRBD1 (6 bases). The CDR3 is 14 residues long. Trimming took off 7 bases at V and 6 bases at J, with 19 bases between the two ends. The germline V gene encodes CDR1 LNHDA and CDR2 SQIVND (reference sequence). CDR3 region: CASTSGQGQGEQYF. The CDR3 nucleotides read TGTGCCAGTACCTCCGGGCAGGGGCAGGGCGAGCAGTACTTC.

The rearrangement uses TRBV2 and TRBJ1-2; no clear D. Trimming cost V 7 bases and J 4 bases, with 7 bases left between them. The germline V gene has CDR1 SNHLY and CDR2 FYNNEI. The CDR3 is made up of 11 amino acids. CDR3 DNA sequence: TGTGCCAGCACCCCAGGCTATGGCTACACCTTC. This gives the protein CASTPGYGYTF.

The V gene is TRBV27, the J gene TRBJ1-5; the match to TRBD1 covers 7 bases. Germline V gene data show CDR1 as MNHEY and CDR2 as SMNVEV (reference sequence). The V segment lost 6 bases and the J segment 6 bases; nucleotides outside the gene matches: 2. This CDR3 contains 12 residues. CDR3 sequence: CASRTGSQPQHF. The CDR3 nucleotides are TGTGCCAGCAGGACAGGGAGTCAGCCCCAGCATTTT.

This chain joins TRBV6-5 and TRBJ2-6; D is undetermined. Germline assignment: CDR1 MNHEY and CDR2 SVGAGI. CDR3 length: 14 amino acids. Trimming cost V 5 bases and J 0 bases, with 5 bases left between them. The CDR3 DNA reads TGTGCCAGCAGTGTCTACTCTGGGGCCAACGTCCTGACTTTC. This sequence encodes CASSVYSGANVLTF.

This rearrangement joins TRBV27 to TRBJ2-3; tentative D call: TRBD1 (6 bases). The length of the CDR3 is 14 residues. CDR1 is MNHEY and CDR2 is SMNVEV in the germline V gene (reference sequence). Trimming stripped 6 bases from V and 5 bases from J, with 15 bases between. Here the CDR3 DNA reads TGTGCCAGCAGCAGGGGTGAGGGCCTAGATACGCAGTATTTT. Translation: CASSRGEGLDTQYF.

This rearrangement joins TRBV7-3 to TRBJ2-3, with D maybe TRBD1 (5 bases). Germline values: CDR1 SGHTA, CDR2 FQGTGA. V was cut by 2 bases and J by 1 base, with 10 bases left in between. The CDR3 loop spans 15 amino acids. CDR3 bases: TGTGCCAGCAGCTTAGTAGGGGAAGGCACAGATACGCAGTATTTT. This translates into CASSLVGEGTDTQYF.

The sample holds one count of this clone. This chain uses TRBV6-6 with TRBJ2-2, with unresolved D. Per germline, CDR1 MNHNY and CDR2 SVGAGI (reference sequence). Trimming pared 4 bases from V and 6 bases from J, leaving 3 bases between. The CDR3 contains 11 residues. This CDR3 reads CASSSAGELFF. The CDR3 DNA sequence: TGTGCCAGCAGTTCCGCCGGGGAGCTGTTTTTT.

With respect to this clone: A read error may account for a junction end that differs from germline. Here the CDR3 DNA reads TGTGCCACCAGTCCCCCAGGGGGTTACTATGGCTACACCTTC. Amino acid sequence: CATSPPGGYYGYTF. The V call is TRBV25-1, the J call TRBJ1-2; 7 bases are a match to TRBD1. This CDR3 has 14 amino acids. Germline CDR1 MGHDK, CDR2 SYGVNS.

This clone was picked up many times. This sequence joins TRBV11-1 and TRBJ2-7; the D is unclear. Germline CDR1 is SGHAT and CDR2 is FQDESV (reference sequence). V was pared by 2 bases and J by 2 bases, with 7 bases between. CDR3 length: 13 residues. CDR3 sequence (DNA): TGTGCCAGCAGCTTAACGGGTACCTACGAGCAGTACTTC. Encoded protein: CASSLTGTYEQYF.

The CDR3 region is CASSPWTGMADTQYF. As DNA, the CDR3 is TGCGCCAGCAGCCCTTGGACAGGGATGGCAGATACGCAGTATTTT. The chain has TRBV4-1 and TRBJ2-3, with 8 bases fitting TRBD1. Germline V gene data show CDR1 as MGHRA and CDR2 as YSYEKL. Germline trimming cut 4 bases from V and 4 bases from J; bases unmatched to any gene: 7. This CDR3 comprises 15 residues.

This chain links TRBV7-6 with TRBJ2-2; D may be TRBD1 (6 bases). Germline V gene sequence: CDR1 SGHVS, CDR2 FNYEAQ. V was cut by 0 bases and J by 5 bases, with 16 bases left in between. The CDR3 extends over 17 amino acids. The DNA of the CDR3 is TGTGCCAGCAGCTTAGCCTACAGGGAAACGGGAACCGGGGAGCTGTTTTTT. This sequence encodes CASSLAYRETGTGELFF. The variable domain in full, with the rest retrieved from reference TRBV7-6 and TRBJ2-2, is GAGVSQSPRYKVTKRGQDVALRCDPISGHVSLYWYRQALGQGPEFLTYFNYEAQQDKSGLPNDRFSAERPEGSISTLTIQRTEQRDSAMYRCASSLAYRETGTGELFFGEGSRLTVL.

This chain joins TRBV29-1 and TRBJ2-2; possibly TRBD1 for D (6 bases). The CDR3 has 17 residues. Trimming cost V 1 base and J 0 bases, with 15 bases left between them. Germline-derived CDR1 and CDR2 are SQVTM and ANQGSEA. CDR3: CSVEAAGALANTGELFF. The CDR3 region has the DNA TGCAGCGTTGAAGCGGCAGGGGCCCTCGCGAACACCGGGGAGCTGTTTTTT.

This clone was seen once. DNA for the CDR3: TGTGCCAGCAGTGAATTGGAGAGCGGGGGCGGCCCCTACGAGCAGTACTTC. Amino acid sequence: CASSELESGGGPYEQYF. V is TRBV6-1 and J is TRBJ2-7; TRBD2 agrees at 8 bases. With V trimmed by 2 bases and J by 2 bases, 11 bases remained unmatched. The germline gives CDR1 MNHNS, CDR2 SASEGT. The CDR3 has 17 residues.

The V gene is TRBV14, the J gene TRBJ2-5; 9 bases map to TRBD2. Germline trimming cut 1 base from V and 0 bases from J; bases unmatched to any gene: 9. The CDR3 has 18 amino acids. The germline CDR1 and CDR2 sequences are SGHDN and FVKESK. CDR3 in amino acids: CASSQGSSGVPYQETQYF. The CDR3 DNA follows: TGTGCCAGCAGCCAAGGTTCTAGCGGGGTGCCGTACCAAGAGACCCAGTACTTC.

Only one count was recorded for this clone. CDR3 nucleotide sequence: TGTGCCAGCCCCTACAGGGGGCTCCCTTCCAAAAACATTCAGTACTTC. Protein product: CASPYRGLPSKNIQYF. V usage is TRBV2 and J usage is TRBJ2-4; 9 bases map to TRBD1. Germline V gene sequence: CDR1 SNHLY, CDR2 FYNNEI. The CDR3 consists of 16 residues. The ends lost 8 bases at V and 2 bases at J; junction bases unmatched: 10. The full variable domain, completed using reference TRBV2 and TRBJ2-4, is EPEVTQTPSHQVTQMGQEVILRCVPISNHLYFYWYRQILGQKVEFLVSFYNNEISEKSEIFDDQFSVERPDGSNFTLKIRSTKLEDSAMYFCASPYRGLPSKNIQYFGAGTRLSVL.

The chain couples TRBV19 to TRBJ2-3; no firm D call. The CDR3 covers 13 residues. Trimming stripped 0 bases from V and 9 bases from J, with 10 bases between. Germline V gene data show CDR1 as LNHDA and CDR2 as SQIVND (reference sequence). The CDR3 spells CASSIDLWNTQYF. DNA for the CDR3: TGTGCCAGTAGTATAGATCTATGGAACACGCAGTATTTT. Full variable domain (rest looked up from reference TRBV19 and TRBJ2-3): DGGITQSPKYLFRKEGQNVTLSCEQNLNHDAMYWYRQDPGQGLRLIYYSQIVNDFQKGDIAEGYSVSREKKESFPLTVTSAQKNPTAFYLCASSIDLWNTQYFGPGTRLTVL.

This clone was picked up one time. V gene TRBV6-1 combines with J gene TRBJ2-5; no clear D. Trimming removed 0 bases from V and 5 bases from J, with 13 bases in between. The CDR3 covers 15 residues. Germline CDR1 MNHNS, CDR2 SASEGT. The CDR3 DNA is TGTGCCAGCAGTGAAGCCGGGCAGGTCATGGAGACCCAGTACTTC. This codes for CASSEAGQVMETQYF.

This clone was counted a few times. The chain joins TRBV28 to TRBJ1-1; D is perhaps TRBD1 (5 bases). Germline lookup yields CDR1 MDHEN and CDR2 SYDVKM. The CDR3 length is 14 residues. The ends were cut back, 3 bases at V and 0 bases at J, with 8 bases in the middle. The CDR3 is CASSLRGVNTEAFF. CDR3 DNA: TGTGCCAGCAGTTTGCGGGGGGTGAACACTGAAGCTTTCTTT. Based on the CDR3 plus reference TRBV28 and TRBJ1-1, the full variable domain is DVKVTQSSRYLVKRTGEKVFLECVQDMDHENMFWYRQDPGLGLRLIYFSYDVKMKEKGDIPEGYSVSREKKERFSLILESASTNQTSMYLCASSLRGVNTEAFFGQGTRLTVV.

The rearrangement uses TRBV19 and TRBJ2-5; D is tentatively TRBD1 or TRBD2 (5 bases each). Germline CDR1 LNHDA, CDR2 SQIVND (reference sequence). V lost 3 bases, J lost 5 bases, and 10 bases lay in between. CDR3 length: 13 residues. The CDR3 DNA reads as TGTGCCAGTAGTATTTTGGGGGAGGAGACCCAGTACTTC. It is translated as CASSILGEETQYF. Based on the CDR3 plus reference TRBV19 and TRBJ2-5, the full variable domain is DGGITQSPKYLFRKEGQNVTLSCEQNLNHDAMYWYRQDPGQGLRLIYYSQIVNDFQKGDIAEGYSVSREKKESFPLTVTSAQKNPTAFYLCASSILGEETQYFGPGTRLLVL.

The gene calls are TRBV27 and TRBJ2-7; 7 bases line up with TRBD1. V gave up 5 bases and J gave up 2 bases; unmatched junction bases: 3. Germline V gene lookup returns CDR1 MNHEY and CDR2 SMNVEV (reference sequence). The length of the CDR3 is 13 residues. CDR3 sequence (DNA): TGTGCCAGCAGTCCTACAGGGGCCTACGAGCAGTACTTC. It specifies CASSPTGAYEQYF.

The count of this clone is one. The genes are TRBV4-2 and TRBJ2-1; possibly TRBD1 for D (6 bases). Germline-derived CDR1 and CDR2 are LGHNA and YNFKEQ. Trimming stripped 3 bases from V and 1 base from J, with 7 bases between. This CDR3 spans 14 amino acids. CDR3 loop: CASSHGQSYNEQFF. The CDR3 DNA sequence: TGTGCCAGCAGCCACGGACAGTCCTACAATGAGCAGTTCTTC.

The chain uses TRBV29-1 and TRBJ1-1, with D unresolved. The CDR3 runs 13 residues. The V gene's germline CDR1 is SQVTM and CDR2 ANQGSEA. With 2 bases removed from V and 1 base from J, the gap between germline ends came to 8 bases. CDR3 region: CSVETGQNTEAFF. Here the CDR3 DNA reads TGCAGCGTTGAAACGGGTCAGAACACTGAAGCTTTCTTT.

The CDR3 nucleotides are TGTGCCAGCAGCGTACGACCGGGACTAGCAAACACCGGGGAGCTGTTTTTT. Residues: CASSVRPGLANTGELFF. The chain uses TRBV9 and TRBJ2-2; 9 bases align to TRBD2. The CDR3 has 17 residues. Trimming cost V 1 base and J 2 bases; bases outside gene matches: 6. Germline V gives CDR1 SGDLS, CDR2 YYNGEE.

This clone is a singleton in its sample. The chain is built from TRBV4-1 and TRBJ2-6, with D hard to call. CDR3 size: 14 residues. Trimming cost V 6 bases and J 2 bases, with 8 bases left between them. Germline-derived CDR1 and CDR2 are MGHRA and YSYEKL. The DNA of the CDR3 is TGCGCCAGCAGTCCGCCTGCTGGGGCCAACGTCCTGACTTTC. This sequence encodes CASSPPAGANVLTF.

V and J are TRBV5-1 and TRBJ2-1; maybe TRBD2 (5 bases). This CDR3 spans 15 amino acids. Trimming left V 2 bases short and J 3 bases short, with 12 bases between. Germline lookup yields CDR1 SGHRS and CDR2 YFSETQ. The DNA for the CDR3 is TGCGCCAGCAGCTTTAGGGCGGGTGACTACAATGAGCAGTTCTTC. It specifies CASSFRAGDYNEQFF.

The V call is TRBV5-6, the J call TRBJ2-2; TRBD2 matches 9 bases. The CDR3 extends over 15 amino acids. Germline V CDR1 and CDR2: SGHDT, YYEEEE. V was clipped by 5 bases and J by 6 bases; unmatched bases: 8. CDR3 in amino acids: CASSLGLATAGELFF. CDR3 DNA: TGTGCCAGCAGTCTCGGACTAGCGACGGCCGGGGAGCTGTTTTTT.

J is TRBJ2-7 and V is TRBV7-9, with no clear D. The CDR3 consists of 11 residues. V was trimmed by 5 bases and J by 3 bases, leaving 5 bases between them. CDR1 and CDR2 from the germline V gene are SEHNR and FQNEAQ (reference sequence). CDR3 sequence (DNA): TGTGCCAGCAGCCCGGACTACGAGCAGTACTTC. Translating gives CASSPDYEQYF. The full variable domain, its missing parts supplied by reference TRBV7-9 and TRBJ2-7, is DTGVSQNPRHKITKRGQNVTFRCDPISEHNRLYWYRQTLGQGPEFLTYFQNEAQLEKSRLLSDRFSAERPKGSFSTLEIQRTEQGDSAMYLCASSPDYEQYFGPGTRLTVT.

The count of this clone is one. The chain carries TRBV6-5 and TRBJ2-5, with D possibly being TRBD2 (6 bases). The length of the CDR3 is 15 residues. V shed 6 bases and J shed 5 bases, with 19 bases lying between them. Per germline, CDR1 MNHEY and CDR2 SVGAGI. CDR3 nucleotides: TGTGCCAGCAGCTTGGAGGGCCAAGGGCGGGAGACCCAGTACTTC. Translated: CASSLEGQGRETQYF.

V is TRBV28 and J is TRBJ2-1; TRBD1 aligns across 7 bases. The germline CDR1 and CDR2 sequences are MDHEN and SYDVKM. CDR3 size: 15 residues. Trimming at V came to 7 bases and at J to 0 bases, leaving 6 bases not matched to a gene. CDR3 sequence reads: CASIRDSRSYNEQFF. Written as DNA, the CDR3 is TGTGCCAGCATACGGGACAGCCGCTCCTACAATGAGCAGTTCTTC.

The genes are TRBV6-6 and TRBJ1-2; the D gene is possibly TRBD1 (5 bases). Germline V gene data show CDR1 as MNHNY and CDR2 as SVGAGI (reference sequence). V gave up 0 bases and J gave up 4 bases, with 15 bases separating them. The CDR3 is 16 amino acids. CDR3: CASSYSDSVTIYGYTF. CDR3 DNA: TGTGCCAGCAGTTACTCCGACAGCGTAACCATCTATGGCTACACCTTC.

This sequence joins TRBV7-6 and TRBJ1-1; TRBD1 aligns across 10 bases. V lost 5 bases to trimming and J lost 5 bases; unmatched junction nucleotides: 2. The CDR3 runs 13 residues. Germline CDR1 is SGHVS and CDR2 is FNYEAQ. CDR3 DNA sequence: TGTGCCAGCAGCCGGACAGGGGGAACTGAAGCTTTCTTT. Its translation: CASSRTGGTEAFF.

The chain has TRBV19 and TRBJ1-1, with 8 bases fitting TRBD1. Looked up from germline, CDR1 is LNHDA and CDR2 is SQIVND (reference sequence). V gave up 1 base and J gave up 0 bases; unmatched junction bases: 4. There are 16 residues in the CDR3. CDR3 sequence (DNA): TGTGCCAGTAGTATAGGACAGGGGATCATGAACACTGAAGCTTTCTTT. Translated: CASSIGQGIMNTEAFF.